The present T cell receptor beta chain was sequenced within a study of blood T cells in healthy people across ages. A second 7 to 11 cycle PCR used barcoded and J-beta primers. TCRdb recomputed calls from the 5' RACE reads with MiXCR, one row per CDR3 protein. The sample has some 760,000 distinct CDR3 sequences, around a quarter seen once. CDR1 SEHNR and CDR2 FQNEAQ come from the germline V gene (reference sequence). V shed 5 bases and J shed 7 bases, with 12 bases lying between them. CDR3 length: 13 amino acids. These data also featured in a second study, about T cells of mothers and their children.

This receptor was taken from a boy aged 5-17 years in good health. The sequenced sample was blood. The V call is TRBV7-9, the J call TRBJ2-1; TRBD2 might be the D (6 bases). The CDR3: CASSPVGSNEQFF. The CDR3 DNA reads as TGTGCCAGCAGCCCCGTCGGGAGTAATGAGCAGTTCTTC. The whole variable domain, remainder taken from reference TRBV7-9 and TRBJ2-1, is DTGVSQNPRHKITKRGQNVTFRCDPISEHNRLYWYRQTLGQGPEFLTYFQNEAQLEKSRLLSDRFSAERPKGSFSTLEIQRTEQGDSAMYLCASSPVGSNEQFFGPGTRLTVL.